The following is a T cell receptor beta chain sequence with its context. The antigen it recognizes is unknown. No clone much larger than this one lies a single base away; base qualities are absent. Libraries were prepared through the immunoSEQ multiplex PCR assay. On the study's bioinformatics: A statistical classification framework was built for diagnosing cytomegalovirus status from the catalog of TCR beta chain sequences. The clones in this table, taken by TCRdb from immuneACCESS, are in-frame only. Not every clone is retained; where verified, under half of the shortfall comes from an unresolved V gene, and the cause of the rest is unknown. D and trimming were read from the DNA, whereas the V and J calls and clone size are those reported in that table. Within this sample are over 100,000 clones, with 85% to 90% of them counted one time only. The ten largest clones capture about 6.9% of the sample.

The sample comes from a study of cytomegalovirus exposure and HLA in healthy donors (dated by TCRdb to about 2017). Study-wide context: A later analysis indicated that the 90 to 150 validation repertoires were generated on the platform also employed for the 700 or so repertoires of the first cohort. The study aimed to test whether cataloging public T cell receptors could reveal signatures of past pathogen exposure. To predict cytomegalovirus infection status, the study brought together high-throughput TCR immunosequencing, statistical association of individual TCRs with disease status, and machine learning. Along with the roughly 710-subject first cohort, a separate validation cohort of around 110 different subjects was used. Overall study results and their limits: A later analysis had no HLA typing for the validation cohort, so co-occurrence there was scored across all 110 or so repertoires. Across donors, most TCR sequences were observed very rarely, whereas some public TCRs were present in many individuals. The classifier was reported to diagnose cytomegalovirus status with high specificity and sensitivity in both the original and validation cohorts. A few of the identified cytomegalovirus-associated TCR beta chains were confirmed in vitro to be specific for cytomegalovirus antigens. The study gave a list of roughly 150 TCR beta chains associated with cytomegalovirus. The authors suggested that the approach could potentially be generalized to other disease states and immunological phenotypes. In a later analysis, TCRs clustered in the first cohort were found to also tend to co-occur in the approximately 120 validation repertoires, with 94% of cluster scores above 0.

Donors formed part of the validation cohort, which comprised fewer than 150 subjects and was distinct from the first cohort of fewer than 750 subjects. Taken from cysteine to phenylalanine, the CDR3 has 15 residues. Only the CDR3 DNA is retained, 45 bases long and in frame from the first base. Based on the germline V gene, the CDR1 and CDR2 sequences are KGHSY and FQNENV. V loses 0 bases of germline sequence and J loses 5 bases, and the interval between the two ends is 13 bases. This receptor was obtained from a woman aged 18-29 years in good health and CMV-seropositive. The sample was PBMCs. The sequence joins TRBV16 to TRBJ1-2, with the D segment identity uncertain. CDR3 protein: CASSQSGTILYGYTF. In nucleotides, the sequence is TGTGCCAGCAGCCAATCGGGCACAATCCTGTATGGCTACACCTTC. This CDR3, with the reference TRBV16 and TRBJ1-2 proteins standing in past its ends, gives the full variable domain GEEVAQTPKHLVRGEGQKAKLYCAPIKGHSYVFWYQQVLKNEFKFLISFQNENVFDETGMPKERFSAKCLPNSPCSLEIQATKLEDSAVYFCASSQSGTILYGYTFGSGTRLTVV.